The rows below give T cell receptor beta chains drawn from one sample of a study of shared clonotypes between healthy human individuals. Using immunoSEQ multiplex PCR, the repertoire was profiled, and TCRdb retains in-frame clones only, with some absent. This sample has hundreds of thousands of clones, with 74% found just once. The material sequenced was memory CD4+ T cells sorted from blood. These receptors were taken from a woman aged 25 to 39 in good health. The CDR3 runs from the conserved cysteine through the conserved F or W. Fields, in order: CDR3 protein, J gene, V gene.

CASSNPGQDEKLFF TRBJ1-4 TRBV19
CASSPGTSGRAHEQFF TRBJ2-1 TRBV5-4
CASSVTSGRPNEQFF TRBJ2-1 TRBV19
CASSSLGRVVQFF TRBJ2-1 TRBV11-2
CASSLGLAIETQYF TRBJ2-5 TRBV5-1
CASSPSRQRSYTF TRBJ1-2 TRBV19
CASSDRGRANTEAFF TRBJ1-1 TRBV6-1
CASSEFGGSNTEAFF TRBJ1-1 TRBV6-1
CASSPSGRNWNTQYF TRBJ2-3 TRBV28
CASIRGGSSGSPHGYEQYF TRBJ2-7 TRBV28
CASSQASGGYNEQFF TRBJ2-1 TRBV14
CASSDPWLEADTQYF TRBJ2-3 TRBV6-1
CASSTPASGRALEQYF TRBJ2-7 TRBV28
CASSYQQGSYGYTF TRBJ1-2 TRBV6-6
CASRPGLGGHEQFF TRBJ2-1 TRBV12-2
CASSPTKGENTGELFF TRBJ2-2 TRBV25-1
CASSSRVRGYTF TRBJ1-2 TRBV28
CASSDGRLQDYGYTF TRBJ1-2 TRBV6-4
CASKQETQYF TRBJ2-5 TRBV28
CASSYNPGQGAHEQFF TRBJ2-1 TRBV25-1
CASSQPGQGNTEAFF TRBJ1-1 TRBV4-1
CASSLGTGRETQYF TRBJ2-5 TRBV7-9
CASSLRPGPQETQYF TRBJ2-5 TRBV7-2
CASSLGTGLNTEAFF TRBJ1-1 TRBV5-1
CASSFLGYEQYF TRBJ2-7 TRBV28
CASSMSPAIPNYGYTF TRBJ1-2 TRBV19
CASSERGQGKAFF TRBJ1-1 TRBV6-1
CASSFRDRGYGYTF TRBJ1-2 TRBV27
CASSEGQGIGEQYF TRBJ2-7 TRBV25-1
CASSLSPYIQYF TRBJ2-4 TRBV28
CASSALGQGGYNEQFF TRBJ2-1 TRBV9
CASSSDRVLPLMNTEAFF TRBJ1-1 TRBV23-1
CASSRVRGNTEAFF TRBJ1-1 TRBV4-1
CASSLTSGDYNEQFF TRBJ2-1 TRBV5-1
CASSITRDREQFF TRBJ2-1 TRBV19
CASSIGGRGGYTF TRBJ1-2 TRBV19
CASSLGGGVEPQHF TRBJ1-5 TRBV28
CASSSRTSGRNPYEQYF TRBJ2-7 TRBV27
CASSIAAADARTF TRBJ1-2 TRBV19
CASSSGTGGENQPQHF TRBJ1-5 TRBV6-5
CASSITSLGTGELFF TRBJ2-2 TRBV5-1
CASLGLQETQYF TRBJ2-5 TRBV10-2
CASSYVTGDTQYF TRBJ2-3 TRBV19
CASSGGPEKLFF TRBJ1-4 TRBV6-5
CASSLRGETQYF TRBJ2-5 TRBV27
CASSPSSDTGELFF TRBJ2-2 TRBV18
CASSLGMTGSTYNEQFF TRBJ2-1 TRBV7-8
CASSLVIRASGTEAFF TRBJ1-1 TRBV7-2
CASSVAGGITDTQYF TRBJ2-3 TRBV9
CASSYSGQGDSPLHF TRBJ1-6 TRBV6-5
CASSPGPDYEQYF TRBJ2-7 TRBV2
CASSKEGAGGNQPQHF TRBJ1-5 TRBV2
CASSRRQGREQYF TRBJ2-7 TRBV5-8
CASSLVFGEIPRHEQFF TRBJ2-1 TRBV7-2
CASRSHPGANVLTF TRBJ2-6 TRBV19
CASSILRDQPQHF TRBJ1-5 TRBV19
CASSLRLAGGSRAKNIQYF TRBJ2-4 TRBV5-4
CASSVGPLSNQPQHF TRBJ1-5 TRBV9
CASSEGPSAYYEQYF TRBJ2-7 TRBV6-1
CASRQLAGGPYEQYF TRBJ2-7 TRBV2